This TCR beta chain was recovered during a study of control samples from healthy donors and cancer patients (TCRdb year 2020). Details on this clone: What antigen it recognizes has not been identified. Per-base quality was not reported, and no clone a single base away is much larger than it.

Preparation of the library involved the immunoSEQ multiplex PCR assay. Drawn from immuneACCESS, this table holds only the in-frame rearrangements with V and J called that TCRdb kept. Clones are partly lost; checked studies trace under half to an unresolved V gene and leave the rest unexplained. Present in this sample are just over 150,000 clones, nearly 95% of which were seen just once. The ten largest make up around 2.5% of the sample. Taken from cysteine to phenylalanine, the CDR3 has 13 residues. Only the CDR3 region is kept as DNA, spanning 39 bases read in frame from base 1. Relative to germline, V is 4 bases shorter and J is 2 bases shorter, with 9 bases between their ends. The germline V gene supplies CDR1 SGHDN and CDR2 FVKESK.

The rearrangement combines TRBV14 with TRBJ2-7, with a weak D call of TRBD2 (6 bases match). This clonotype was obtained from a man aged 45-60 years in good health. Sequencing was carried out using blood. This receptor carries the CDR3 CASSRDLPYEQYF. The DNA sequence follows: TGTGCCAGCAGCCGGGACTTGCCCTACGAGCAGTACTTC.